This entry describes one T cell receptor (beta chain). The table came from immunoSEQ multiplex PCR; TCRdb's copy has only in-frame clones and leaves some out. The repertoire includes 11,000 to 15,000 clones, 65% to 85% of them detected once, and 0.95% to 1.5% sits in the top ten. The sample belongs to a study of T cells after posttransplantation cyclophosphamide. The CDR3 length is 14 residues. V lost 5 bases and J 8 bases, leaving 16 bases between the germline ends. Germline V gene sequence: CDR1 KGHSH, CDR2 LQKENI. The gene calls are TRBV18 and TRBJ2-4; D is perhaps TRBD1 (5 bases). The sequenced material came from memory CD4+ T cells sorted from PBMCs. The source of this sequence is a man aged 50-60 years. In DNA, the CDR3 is TGTGCCAGCTCAACACAACTCAGGGATGACATTCAGTACTTC. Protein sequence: CASSTQLRDDIQYF.